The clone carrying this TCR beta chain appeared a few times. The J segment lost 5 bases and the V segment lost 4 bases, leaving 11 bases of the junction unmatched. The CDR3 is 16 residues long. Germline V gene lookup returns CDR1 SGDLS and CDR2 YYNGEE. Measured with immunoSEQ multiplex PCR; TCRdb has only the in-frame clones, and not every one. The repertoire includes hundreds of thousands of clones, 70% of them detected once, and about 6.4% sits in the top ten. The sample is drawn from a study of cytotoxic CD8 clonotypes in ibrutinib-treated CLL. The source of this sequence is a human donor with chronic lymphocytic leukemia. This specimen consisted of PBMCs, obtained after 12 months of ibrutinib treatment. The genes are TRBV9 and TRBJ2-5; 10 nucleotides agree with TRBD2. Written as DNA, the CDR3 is TGTGCCAGCAGCACAGGAAGCGGGAGGGTGTCGGAGACCCAGTACTTC. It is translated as CASSTGSGRVSETQYF.